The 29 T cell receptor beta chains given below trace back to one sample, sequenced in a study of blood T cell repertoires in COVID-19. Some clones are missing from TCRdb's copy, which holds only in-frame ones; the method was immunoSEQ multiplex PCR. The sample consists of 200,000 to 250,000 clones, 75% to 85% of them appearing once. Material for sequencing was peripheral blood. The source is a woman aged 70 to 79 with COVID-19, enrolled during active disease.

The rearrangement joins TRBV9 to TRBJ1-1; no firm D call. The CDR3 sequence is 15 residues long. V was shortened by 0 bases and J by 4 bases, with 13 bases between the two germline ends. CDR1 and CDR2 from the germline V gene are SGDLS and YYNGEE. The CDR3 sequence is CASSVEAEFATEAFF. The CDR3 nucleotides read TGTGCCAGCAGCGTAGAAGCCGAGTTCGCCACTGAAGCTTTCTTT.

The CDR3 loop is CASSQERQGPNIQYF. The DNA for the CDR3 is TGCGCCAGCAGCCAAGAGAGACAGGGGCCAAACATTCAGTACTTC. This sequence joins TRBV4-3 and TRBJ2-4; TRBD1 matches at 8 bases. The germline gives CDR1 LGHNA, CDR2 YSLEER. The V gene end was trimmed by 0 bases and the J gene end by 6 bases; junction bases not matched to a gene: 4. This CDR3 is 15 amino acids long.

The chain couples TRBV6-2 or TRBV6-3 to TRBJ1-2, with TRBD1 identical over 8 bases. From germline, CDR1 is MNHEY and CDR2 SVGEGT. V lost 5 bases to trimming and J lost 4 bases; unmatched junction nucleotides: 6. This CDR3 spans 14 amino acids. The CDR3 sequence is CASSPETGAYGYTF. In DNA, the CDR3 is TGTGCCAGCAGTCCCGAGACAGGGGCCTATGGCTACACCTTC.

The CDR3 sequence is CASSQGWNSRGYTF. The CDR3 DNA reads as TGCGCCAGCAGCCAAGGTTGGAACAGTAGAGGCTACACCTTC. The V and J genes are TRBV4-3 and TRBJ1-2, with D unclear. Trimming stripped 1 base from V and 8 bases from J, with 14 bases between. Germline V gene lookup returns CDR1 LGHNA and CDR2 YSLEER. The CDR3 is 14 residues long.

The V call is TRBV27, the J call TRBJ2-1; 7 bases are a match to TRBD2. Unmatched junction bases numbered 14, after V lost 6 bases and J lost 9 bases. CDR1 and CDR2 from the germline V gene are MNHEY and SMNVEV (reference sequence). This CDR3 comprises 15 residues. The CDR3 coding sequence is TGTGCCAGCAGCTTAGCGGGCAAGGGCTTGGGTGAGCAGTTCTTC. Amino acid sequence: CASSLAGKGLGEQFF.

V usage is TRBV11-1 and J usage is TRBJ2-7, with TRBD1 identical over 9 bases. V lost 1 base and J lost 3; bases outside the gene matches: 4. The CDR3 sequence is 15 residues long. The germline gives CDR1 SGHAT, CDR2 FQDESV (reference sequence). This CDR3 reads CASSLGTGAVYEQYF. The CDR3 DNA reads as TGTGCCAGCAGCTTAGGGACAGGGGCGGTCTACGAGCAGTACTTC.

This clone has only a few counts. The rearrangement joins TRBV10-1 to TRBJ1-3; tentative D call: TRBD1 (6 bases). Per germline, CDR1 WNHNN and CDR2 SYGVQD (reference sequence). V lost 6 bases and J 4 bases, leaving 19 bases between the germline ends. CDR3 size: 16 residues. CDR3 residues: CASRTSGVTGGNTIYF. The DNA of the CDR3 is TGCGCCAGCAGAACATCCGGGGTGACAGGAGGAAACACCATATATTTT.

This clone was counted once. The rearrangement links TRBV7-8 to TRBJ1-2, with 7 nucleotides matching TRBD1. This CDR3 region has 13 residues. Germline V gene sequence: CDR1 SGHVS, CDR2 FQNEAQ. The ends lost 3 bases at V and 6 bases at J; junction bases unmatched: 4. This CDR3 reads CASSFDRVDGYTF. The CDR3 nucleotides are TGTGCCAGCAGCTTTGACAGGGTCGATGGCTACACCTTC.

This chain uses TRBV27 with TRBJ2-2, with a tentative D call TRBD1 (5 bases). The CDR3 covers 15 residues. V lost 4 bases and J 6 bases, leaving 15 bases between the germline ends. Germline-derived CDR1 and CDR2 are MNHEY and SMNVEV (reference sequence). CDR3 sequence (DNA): TGTGCCAGCAGTTGGGGAATAGGGGTCCCCGGGGAGCTGTTTTTT. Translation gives CASSWGIGVPGELFF.

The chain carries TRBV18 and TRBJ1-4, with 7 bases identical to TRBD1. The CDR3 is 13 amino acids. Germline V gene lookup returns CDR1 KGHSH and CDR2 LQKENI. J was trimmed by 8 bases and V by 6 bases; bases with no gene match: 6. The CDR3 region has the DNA TGTGCCAGCTCCGGGACAGAAAAAGAAAAACTGTTTTTT. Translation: CASSGTEKEKLFF.

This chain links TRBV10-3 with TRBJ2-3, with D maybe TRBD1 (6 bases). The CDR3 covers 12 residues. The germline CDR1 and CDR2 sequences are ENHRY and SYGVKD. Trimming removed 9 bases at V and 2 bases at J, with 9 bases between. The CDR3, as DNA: TGTGCCATACAGGGTACCACAGATACGCAGTATTTT. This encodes CAIQGTTDTQYF.

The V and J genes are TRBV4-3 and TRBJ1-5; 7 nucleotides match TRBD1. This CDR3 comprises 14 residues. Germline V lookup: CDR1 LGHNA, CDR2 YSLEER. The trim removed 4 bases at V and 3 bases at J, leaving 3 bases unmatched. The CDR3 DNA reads TGCGCCAGCAGCCCCGGGACAGTCAATCAGCCCCAGCATTTT. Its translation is CASSPGTVNQPQHF.

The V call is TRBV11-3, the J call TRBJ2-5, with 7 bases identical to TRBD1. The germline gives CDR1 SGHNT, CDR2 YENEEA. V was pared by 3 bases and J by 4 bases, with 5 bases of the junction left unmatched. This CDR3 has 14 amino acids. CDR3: CASSLLTGAETQYF. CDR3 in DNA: TGTGCCAGCAGCTTGCTAACAGGGGCAGAGACCCAGTACTTC. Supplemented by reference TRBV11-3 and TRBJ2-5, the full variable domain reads EAGVVQSPRYKIIEKKQPVAFWCNPISGHNTLYWYLQNLGQGPELLIRYENEEAVDDSQLPKDRFSAERLKGVDSTLKIQPAELGDSAVYLCASSLLTGAETQYFGPGTRLLVL.

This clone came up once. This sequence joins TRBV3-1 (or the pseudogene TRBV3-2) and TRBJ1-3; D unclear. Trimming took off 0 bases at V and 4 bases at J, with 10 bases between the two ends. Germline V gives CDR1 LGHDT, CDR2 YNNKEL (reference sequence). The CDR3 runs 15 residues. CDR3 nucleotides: TGTGCCAGCAGCCAAGATATCGGCAGGGGAAACACCATATATTTT. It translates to CASSQDIGRGNTIYF.

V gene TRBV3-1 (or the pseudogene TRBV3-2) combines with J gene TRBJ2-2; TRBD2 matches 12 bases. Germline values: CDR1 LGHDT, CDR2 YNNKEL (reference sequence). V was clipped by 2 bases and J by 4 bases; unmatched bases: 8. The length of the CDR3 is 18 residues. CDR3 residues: CASSQRGTSGRTTGELFF. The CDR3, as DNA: TGTGCCAGCAGCCAACGCGGAACTAGCGGGAGGACCACCGGGGAGCTGTTTTTT.

The CDR3 region is CASMWTGENSPLHF. CDR3 in DNA: TGTGCCAGTATGTGGACAGGTGAGAATTCACCCCTCCACTTT. The V gene is TRBV19, the J gene TRBJ1-6, with 7 bases aligning to TRBD1. V was pared by 7 bases and J by 7 bases, with 7 bases of the junction left unmatched. CDR3 length: 14 residues. CDR1 and CDR2 (germline): LNHDA, SQIVND (reference sequence). The complete variable domain, with remaining parts taken from reference TRBV19 and TRBJ1-6, reads DGGITQSPKYLFRKEGQNVTLSCEQNLNHDAMYWYRQDPGQGLRLIYYSQIVNDFQKGDIAEGYSVSREKKESFPLTVTSAQKNPTAFYLCASMWTGENSPLHFGNGTRLTVT.

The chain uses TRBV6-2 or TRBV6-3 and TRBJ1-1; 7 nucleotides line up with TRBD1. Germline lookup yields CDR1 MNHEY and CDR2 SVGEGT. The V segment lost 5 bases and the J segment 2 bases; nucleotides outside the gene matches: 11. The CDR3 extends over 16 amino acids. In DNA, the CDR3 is TGTGCCAGCAGTAAACCCACAGGGGTCGTAAACACTGAAGCTTTCTTT. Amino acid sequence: CASSKPTGVVNTEAFF.

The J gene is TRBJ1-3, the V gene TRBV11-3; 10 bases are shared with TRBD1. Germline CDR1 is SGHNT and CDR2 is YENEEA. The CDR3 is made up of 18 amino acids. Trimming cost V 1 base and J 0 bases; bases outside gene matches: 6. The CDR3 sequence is CASSLGQGAWGSGNTIYF. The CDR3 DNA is TGTGCCAGCAGCTTAGGACAGGGGGCCTGGGGCTCTGGAAACACCATATATTTT.

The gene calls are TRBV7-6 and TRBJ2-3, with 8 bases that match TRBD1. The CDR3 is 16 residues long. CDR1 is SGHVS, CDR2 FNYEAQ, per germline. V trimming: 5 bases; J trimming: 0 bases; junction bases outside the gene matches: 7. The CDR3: CASSPGQGVSTDTQYF. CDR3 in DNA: TGTGCCAGCAGCCCCGGACAGGGAGTAAGCACAGATACGCAGTATTTT.

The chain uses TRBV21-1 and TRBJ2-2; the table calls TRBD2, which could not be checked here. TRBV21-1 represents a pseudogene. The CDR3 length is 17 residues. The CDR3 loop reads CASSLEGGPPNTGELFF. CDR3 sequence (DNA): TGTGCCAGCAGCCTGGAGGGGGGGCCCCCGAACACCGGGGAGCTGTTTTTT.

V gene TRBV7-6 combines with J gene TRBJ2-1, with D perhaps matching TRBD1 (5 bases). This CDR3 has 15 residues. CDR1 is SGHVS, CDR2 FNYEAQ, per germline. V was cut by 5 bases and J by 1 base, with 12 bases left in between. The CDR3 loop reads CASSPMSGSYNEQFF. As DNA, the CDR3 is TGTGCCAGCAGCCCCATGTCAGGGTCCTACAATGAGCAGTTCTTC.

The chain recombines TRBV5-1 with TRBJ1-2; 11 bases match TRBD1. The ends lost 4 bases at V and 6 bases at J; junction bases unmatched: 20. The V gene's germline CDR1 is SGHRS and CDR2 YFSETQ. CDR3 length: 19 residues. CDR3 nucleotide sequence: TGCGCCAGCAGCCCCGAAACCCCCCGGGACAGGGGGGTATTCCATGGCTACACCTTC. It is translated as CASSPETPRDRGVFHGYTF.

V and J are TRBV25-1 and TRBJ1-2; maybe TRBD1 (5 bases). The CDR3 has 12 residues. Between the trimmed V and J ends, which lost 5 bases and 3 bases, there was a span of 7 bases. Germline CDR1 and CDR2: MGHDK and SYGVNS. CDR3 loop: CASSPGDYGYTF. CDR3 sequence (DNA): TGTGCCAGCAGTCCGGGGGACTATGGCTACACCTTC.

CDR3 region: CASSQDRGIAYEQYF. The CDR3 DNA follows: TGTGCCAGCAGCCAGGACAGGGGTATCGCCTACGAGCAGTACTTC. The chain employs TRBV11-3 and TRBJ2-7, with 9 positions matching TRBD1. V lost 5 bases to trimming and J lost 2 bases; unmatched junction nucleotides: 7. Germline V gene sequence: CDR1 SGHNT, CDR2 YENEEA. This CDR3 is 15 amino acids long.

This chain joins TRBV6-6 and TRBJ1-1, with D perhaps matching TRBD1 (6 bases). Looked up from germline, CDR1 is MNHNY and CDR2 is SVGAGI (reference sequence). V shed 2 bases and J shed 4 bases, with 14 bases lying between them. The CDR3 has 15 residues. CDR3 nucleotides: TGTGCCAGCAGTTACCACCCGGGGGGCGCCACTGAAGCTTTCTTT. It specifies CASSYHPGGATEAFF.

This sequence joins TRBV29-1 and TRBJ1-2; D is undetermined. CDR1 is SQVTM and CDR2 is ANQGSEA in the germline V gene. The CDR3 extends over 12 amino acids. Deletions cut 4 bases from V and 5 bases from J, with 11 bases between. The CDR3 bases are TGCAGCGTTGCGAATGGAGAGTATGGCTACACCTTC. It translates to CSVANGEYGYTF. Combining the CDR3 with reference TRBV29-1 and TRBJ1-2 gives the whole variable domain SAVISQKPSRDICQRGTSLTIQCQVDSQVTMMFWYRQQPGQSLTLIATANQGSEATYESGFVIDKFPISRPNLTFSTLTVSNMSPEDSSIYLCSVANGEYGYTFGSGTRLTVV.

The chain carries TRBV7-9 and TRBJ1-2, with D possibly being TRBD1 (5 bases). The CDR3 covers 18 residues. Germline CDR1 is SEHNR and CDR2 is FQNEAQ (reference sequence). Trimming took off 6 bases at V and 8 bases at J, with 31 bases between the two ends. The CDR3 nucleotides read TGTGCCAGCAGACCTAAAGCGCGGTTAGAGGGGAGGGCGGCGGGCTACACCTTC. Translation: CASRPKARLEGRAAGYTF.

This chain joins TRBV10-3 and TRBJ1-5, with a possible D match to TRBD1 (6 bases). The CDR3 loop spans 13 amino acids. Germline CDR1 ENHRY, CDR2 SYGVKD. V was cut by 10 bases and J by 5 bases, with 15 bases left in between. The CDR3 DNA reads TGTGCCAACGCAGCCGGGGGGCATCAGCCCCAGCATTTT. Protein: CANAAGGHQPQHF.

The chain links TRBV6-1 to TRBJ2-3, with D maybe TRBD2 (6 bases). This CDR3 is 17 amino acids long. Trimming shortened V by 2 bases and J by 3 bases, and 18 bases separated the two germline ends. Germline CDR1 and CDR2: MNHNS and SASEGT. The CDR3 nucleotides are TGTGCCAGCAGTGAACGGGGCGGGGTTAATAGTACAGATACGCAGTATTTT. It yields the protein CASSERGGVNSTDTQYF.